Each of the 12 T cell receptor beta chains below was sequenced from the same sample in a study of T cell repertoires in cytomegalovirus infection. TCRdb itself ran the reads through MiXCR, one entry per CDR3 protein. In the table there are under 200,000 distinct CDR3 sequences, about 30% of which are singletons. Sequenced input: PBMCs. Receptor source: a human donor in good health (CMV status not recorded). Some clones in this sample may be carry-over from other donors' samples.

The genes are TRBV2 and TRBJ1-3; D remains ambiguous. Germline V CDR1 and CDR2: SNHLY, FYNNEI. V dropped 7 bases and J dropped 0 bases, with 7 bases sitting between them. This CDR3 has 13 amino acids. The CDR3 loop is CASTALSGNTIYF. CDR3 DNA sequence: TGTGCCAGCACGGCACTCTCTGGAAACACCATATATTTT.

The chain links TRBV11-2 to TRBJ2-7; D unclear. V lost 0 bases and J lost 0, with 9 bases in between. Germline V gives CDR1 SGHAT, CDR2 FQNNGV. This CDR3 has 15 residues. The CDR3 region is CASSLDVAHSYEQYF. The CDR3 DNA reads TGTGCCAGCAGCTTAGATGTCGCACACTCCTACGAGCAGTACTTC. Looking up the rest from reference TRBV11-2 and TRBJ2-7 gives the full variable domain: EAGVAQSPRYKIIEKRQSVAFWCNPISGHATLYWYQQILGQGPKLLIQFQNNGVVDDSQLPKDRFSAERLKGVDSTLKIQPAKLEDSAVYLCASSLDVAHSYEQYFGPGTRLTVT.

The chain has TRBV12-3 or TRBV12-4 and TRBJ2-5, with TRBD1 matching 9 bases. V shed 10 bases, J shed 3 bases, and the junction held 6 bases outside the gene matches. This CDR3 is 13 amino acids long. This chain's CDR3 is CAITGTGKETQYF. The CDR3, as DNA: TGTGCCATCACCGGGACAGGGAAAGAGACCCAGTACTTC.

This clonotype appeared many times. The gene calls are TRBV7-2 and TRBJ2-5; no clear D. CDR3 length: 14 residues. Germline V CDR1 and CDR2: SGHTA, FQGNSA. V gave up 6 bases and J gave up 2 bases, with 13 bases separating them. The CDR3 sequence: CASSPSYGQETQYF. The CDR3 DNA reads TGTGCCAGCAGTCCTTCTTACGGGCAAGAGACCCAGTACTTC.

Note on this clonotype: Since a much larger clone is just one base distant, this may be a read error. The chain couples TRBV7-2 to TRBJ1-1; perhaps TRBD1 as D (5 bases). The V end was cut by 1 base, the J end by 4 bases, with 19 bases between. Germline V lookup: CDR1 SGHTA, CDR2 FQGNSA. This CDR3 has 17 amino acids. CDR3 sequence reads: CASSLDGWGLRITEAFF. The CDR3 DNA sequence: TGTGCCAGCAGCTTAGACGGTTGGGGACTTCGGATCACTGAAGCTTTCTTT. The full variable domain, with the rest looked up from reference TRBV7-2 and TRBJ1-1, is GAGVSQSPSNKVTEKGKDVELRCDPISGHTALYWYRQSLGQGLEFLIYFQGNSAPDKSGLPSDRFSAERTGGSVSTLTIQRTQQEDSAVYLCASSLDGWGLRITEAFFGQGTRLTVV.

The chain recombines TRBV20-1 with TRBJ1-2, with D possibly being TRBD1 (5 bases). Germline V gives CDR1 DFQATT, CDR2 SNEGSKA (reference sequence). This CDR3 has 15 residues. Trimming took 6 bases from V and 4 from J, leaving 21 bases between them. Written as DNA, the CDR3 is TGCAGTGCCTCCTTAGGAGGACAAGCGATCTATGGCTACACCTTC. It yields the protein CSASLGGQAIYGYTF.

This clonotype was seen a handful of times. At one of its ends the junction is not consistent with the germline gene, which may arise from a read error. The chain recombines TRBV4-1 with TRBJ1-2; 7 nucleotides line up with TRBD1. The CDR3 consists of 15 residues. Germline CDR1 is MGHRA and CDR2 is YSYEKL. The CDR3 region is CASSTGDSLLYGYTF. The CDR3 bases are TGTGCCAGCAGCACCGGGGACAGTCTCCTCTATGGCTACACCTTC.

The chain combines TRBV2 with TRBJ2-2, with TRBD2 as a possible D gene (5 bases). This CDR3 spans 15 amino acids. Trimming cost V 11 bases and J 5 bases, with 21 bases left between them. Germline values: CDR1 SNHLY, CDR2 FYNNEI. In DNA form, the CDR3 reads TGTGCCGGCGTGGCGGGCAGCCTAAGAACCGGGGAGCTGTTTTTT. Translated, it gives CAGVAGSLRTGELFF.

This clonotype was counted a single time. The J gene is TRBJ1-4, the V gene TRBV30; maybe TRBD1 (5 bases). Germline CDR1 and CDR2: GTSNPN and SVGIG (reference sequence). Trimming took 0 bases from V and 5 from J, leaving 13 bases between them. The CDR3 consists of 15 residues. CDR3 amino acids: CAWSVREAGNEKLFF. The CDR3 coding sequence is TGTGCCTGGAGTGTACGGGAGGCAGGGAATGAAAAACTGTTTTTT. The full variable domain, completed using reference TRBV30 and TRBJ1-4, is SQTIHQWPATLVQPVGSPLSLECTVEGTSNPNLYWYRQAAGRGLQLLFYSVGIGQISSEVPQNLSASRPQDRQFILSSKKLLLSDSGFYLCAWSVREAGNEKLFFGSGTQLSVL.

The CDR3 loop is CASSPPGGTGELFF. DNA of the CDR3: TGTGCCAGCAGCCCACCGGGGGGGACCGGGGAGCTGTTTTTT. The chain carries TRBV7-2 and TRBJ2-2, with 8 bases aligning to TRBD2. Germline CDR1 and CDR2: SGHTA and FQGNSA. V shed 5 bases, J shed 5 bases, and the junction held 4 bases outside the gene matches. CDR3 length: 14 residues.

This clonotype was seen repeatedly, ten times or more. J is TRBJ1-6 and V is TRBV7-8, with D uncertain. Germline values: CDR1 SGHVS, CDR2 FQNEAQ. This CDR3 spans 14 amino acids. Trimming took off 10 bases at V and 10 bases at J, with 20 bases between the two ends. The CDR3 loop reads CATPPASRESPLHF. CDR3 nucleotide sequence: TGTGCCACCCCCCCGGCCTCCCGGGAATCACCCCTCCACTTT.

This clonotype was seen many times. V gene TRBV7-6 combines with J gene TRBJ1-2; possible D gene TRBD1, 5 bases. Germline values: CDR1 SGHVS, CDR2 FNYEAQ. Trimming removed 4 bases from V and 4 bases from J, with 28 bases in between. CDR3 length: 19 residues. The CDR3 DNA sequence: TGTGCCAGCAGCTATCGACCTCGGGACGCCCCGTGGGATATCTATGGCTACACCTTC. Residues: CASSYRPRDAPWDIYGYTF.